This T cell receptor beta chain was captured by sequencing in a study of shared T cell receptors in the human thymus. The method was immunoSEQ multiplex PCR; TCRdb's version includes in-frame clones alone and lacks a portion of them. This sample has hundreds of thousands of clones; 70% to 90% occur once, and the top ten carry around 0.0099%. In its sample, this clone was seen once. The germline gives CDR1 SNHLY, CDR2 FYNNEI. CDR3 length: 13 residues. V lost 9 bases and J lost 6, with 17 bases in between. The data were also submitted as part of a second study, on human thymus T cells. As that study records: Usage of V and J genes appeared biased in thymic and blood repertoires. Related studies found that unrelated individuals share highly overlapping thymic repertoires.

This sequence joins TRBV2 and TRBJ1-1; tentative D call: TRBD1 (5 bases). The sequence came from a boy in the first two years of life with a congenital heart defect. What was sequenced was thymocytes. The CDR3 DNA is TGTGCCAGGAGAGCCAGGGCTAGCGCTGAAGCTTTCTTT. It is translated as CARRARASAEAFF.